This T cell receptor (beta chain) was sequenced for a study of blood T cell repertoires in COVID-19. Study-level background: The United States, Italy and Spain supplied acute and convalescent COVID-19 samples.

CDR1 KGHDR and CDR2 SFDVKD come from the germline V gene. The trim removed 1 base at V and 1 base at J, leaving 14 bases unmatched. CDR3 length equals 19 residues. The protocol was immunoSEQ multiplex PCR, while the TCRdb copy is restricted to in-frame clones and leaves out a portion. The repertoire holds about 180,000 clones, with roughly 88% as singletons. The chain carries TRBV24-1 and TRBJ2-7, with TRBD1 matching 8 bases. This TCR derives from a woman aged 55-70 years with acute or convalescent COVID-19. The sample taken for sequencing was peripheral blood. The CDR3 reads CATSDLRQTGAPSSYEQYF. The CDR3 region has the DNA TGTGCCACCAGTGATTTACGCCAGACAGGGGCACCATCTTCCTACGAGCAGTACTTC.